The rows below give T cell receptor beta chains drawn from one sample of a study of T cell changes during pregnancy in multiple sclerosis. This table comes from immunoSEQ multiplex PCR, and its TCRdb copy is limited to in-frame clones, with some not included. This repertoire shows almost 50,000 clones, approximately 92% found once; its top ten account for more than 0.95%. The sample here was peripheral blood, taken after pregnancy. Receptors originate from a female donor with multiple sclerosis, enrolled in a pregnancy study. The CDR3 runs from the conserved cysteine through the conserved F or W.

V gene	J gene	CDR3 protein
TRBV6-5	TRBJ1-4	CASSYRGPNEKLFF
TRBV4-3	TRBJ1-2	CASSQDGTGRYGYTF
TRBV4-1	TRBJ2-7	CASSLPGDRKHEQYF
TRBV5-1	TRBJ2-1	CASSFRGGPYNEQFF
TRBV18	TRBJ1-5	CASSPMTGGNQPQHF
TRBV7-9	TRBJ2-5	CASSFAGIQETQYF
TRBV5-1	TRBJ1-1	CASSLMTGGTEAFF
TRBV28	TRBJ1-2	CASREQGAVGYTF
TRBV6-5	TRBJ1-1	CASSPITAVEAFF
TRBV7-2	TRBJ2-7	CASSPGPYEQYF
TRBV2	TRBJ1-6	CASSGELSVPRGSFYSLHF
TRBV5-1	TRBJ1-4	CASSLTLGTNEKLFF
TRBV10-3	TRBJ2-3	CAISDDGAGTDTQYF
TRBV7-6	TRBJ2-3	CASSPSSGGTDTQYF
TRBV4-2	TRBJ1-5	CASSLGTGEGNQPQHF
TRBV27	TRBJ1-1	CASSKGRGTSGAEAFF
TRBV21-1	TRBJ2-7	CASGTHRTYEQYF
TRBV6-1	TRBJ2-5	CASSVTGLAGGYQETQYF
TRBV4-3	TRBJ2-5	CASSQARPGLAGGRGTQYF
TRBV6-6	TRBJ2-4	CASELGGTPPGNIQYF
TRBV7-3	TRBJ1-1	CASSKTDAGSGLNTEAFF
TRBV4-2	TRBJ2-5	CASSQGRQGGRETQYF
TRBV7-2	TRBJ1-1	CASSPPGQRNTEAFF
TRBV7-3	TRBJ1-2	CASSFGGGGYTF
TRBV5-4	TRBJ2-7	CASSRGGQGGYEQYF
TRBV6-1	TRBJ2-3	CASTPGLALTDTQYF
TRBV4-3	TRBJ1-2	CASSRHLGQGAGGGYTF
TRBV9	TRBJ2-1	CASSVGRAGNEQFF